The sequence of this T cell receptor (beta chain) was determined in a study of response to subunit inactivated influenza vaccine. From the RT-PCR reads, TCRdb called clonotypes with MiXCR, one entry per CDR3 protein. The sample includes around 710,000 distinct CDR3 sequences, about 14% of them seen just once. A note on this clonotype: The antigen is not known.

The germline V gene has CDR1 KGHSY and CDR2 FQNENV. V lost 5 bases, J lost 5 bases, and 13 bases lay in between. This CDR3 is built from 14 residues. Study-wide points: Seasonal influenza vaccination, on each occasion, was suggested by the authors to recruit few new T cells.

This clonotype originated in a man between 50 and 59 years old who received an inactivated influenza vaccine. The chain links TRBV16 to TRBJ1-5; D is perhaps TRBD1 (5 bases). The sample consisted of PBMCs from blood, taken around 15 days before vaccination. The CDR3 sequence is CASSAARGYQPQHF. As DNA, the CDR3 is TGTGCCAGCAGCGCCGCTAGGGGTTATCAGCCCCAGCATTTT.